This T cell receptor (beta chain) comes out of a study of lymphopenia after photon versus proton radiotherapy. Germline V lookup: CDR1 MGHDK, CDR2 SYGVNS. V lost 5 bases to trimming and J lost 4 bases, with 6 bases between them. The CDR3 is 11 amino acids. As for this clone: The antigen remains undetermined.

Whole-study findings and limits: Under photons, naive T cells and diversity fell while effector/memory populations rose. Larger post-nadir TCR diversity loss correlated inversely with survival in deceased patients. Better survival with proton therapy was suggested as possible, not demonstrated. Post-nadir diversity loss with photons came from oligoclonal expansion, particularly CD8+ Temra cells.

TCRdb's table, derived via immunoSEQ multiplex PCR, lists solely in-frame clones and lacks some. Seen here are approximately 25,000 clones, around 90% observed once, and the top ten hold roughly 19%. The TCR comes from a man between 45 and 60 years old with gastric cancer. The chain recombines TRBV25-1 with TRBJ2-7; D gene ambiguous. Sequenced here: peripheral blood, sampled from a patient treated with photon-based radiotherapy. The DNA of the CDR3 is TGTGCCAGCAGTTGGGGTTACGAGCAGTACTTC. It encodes CASSWGYEQYF.